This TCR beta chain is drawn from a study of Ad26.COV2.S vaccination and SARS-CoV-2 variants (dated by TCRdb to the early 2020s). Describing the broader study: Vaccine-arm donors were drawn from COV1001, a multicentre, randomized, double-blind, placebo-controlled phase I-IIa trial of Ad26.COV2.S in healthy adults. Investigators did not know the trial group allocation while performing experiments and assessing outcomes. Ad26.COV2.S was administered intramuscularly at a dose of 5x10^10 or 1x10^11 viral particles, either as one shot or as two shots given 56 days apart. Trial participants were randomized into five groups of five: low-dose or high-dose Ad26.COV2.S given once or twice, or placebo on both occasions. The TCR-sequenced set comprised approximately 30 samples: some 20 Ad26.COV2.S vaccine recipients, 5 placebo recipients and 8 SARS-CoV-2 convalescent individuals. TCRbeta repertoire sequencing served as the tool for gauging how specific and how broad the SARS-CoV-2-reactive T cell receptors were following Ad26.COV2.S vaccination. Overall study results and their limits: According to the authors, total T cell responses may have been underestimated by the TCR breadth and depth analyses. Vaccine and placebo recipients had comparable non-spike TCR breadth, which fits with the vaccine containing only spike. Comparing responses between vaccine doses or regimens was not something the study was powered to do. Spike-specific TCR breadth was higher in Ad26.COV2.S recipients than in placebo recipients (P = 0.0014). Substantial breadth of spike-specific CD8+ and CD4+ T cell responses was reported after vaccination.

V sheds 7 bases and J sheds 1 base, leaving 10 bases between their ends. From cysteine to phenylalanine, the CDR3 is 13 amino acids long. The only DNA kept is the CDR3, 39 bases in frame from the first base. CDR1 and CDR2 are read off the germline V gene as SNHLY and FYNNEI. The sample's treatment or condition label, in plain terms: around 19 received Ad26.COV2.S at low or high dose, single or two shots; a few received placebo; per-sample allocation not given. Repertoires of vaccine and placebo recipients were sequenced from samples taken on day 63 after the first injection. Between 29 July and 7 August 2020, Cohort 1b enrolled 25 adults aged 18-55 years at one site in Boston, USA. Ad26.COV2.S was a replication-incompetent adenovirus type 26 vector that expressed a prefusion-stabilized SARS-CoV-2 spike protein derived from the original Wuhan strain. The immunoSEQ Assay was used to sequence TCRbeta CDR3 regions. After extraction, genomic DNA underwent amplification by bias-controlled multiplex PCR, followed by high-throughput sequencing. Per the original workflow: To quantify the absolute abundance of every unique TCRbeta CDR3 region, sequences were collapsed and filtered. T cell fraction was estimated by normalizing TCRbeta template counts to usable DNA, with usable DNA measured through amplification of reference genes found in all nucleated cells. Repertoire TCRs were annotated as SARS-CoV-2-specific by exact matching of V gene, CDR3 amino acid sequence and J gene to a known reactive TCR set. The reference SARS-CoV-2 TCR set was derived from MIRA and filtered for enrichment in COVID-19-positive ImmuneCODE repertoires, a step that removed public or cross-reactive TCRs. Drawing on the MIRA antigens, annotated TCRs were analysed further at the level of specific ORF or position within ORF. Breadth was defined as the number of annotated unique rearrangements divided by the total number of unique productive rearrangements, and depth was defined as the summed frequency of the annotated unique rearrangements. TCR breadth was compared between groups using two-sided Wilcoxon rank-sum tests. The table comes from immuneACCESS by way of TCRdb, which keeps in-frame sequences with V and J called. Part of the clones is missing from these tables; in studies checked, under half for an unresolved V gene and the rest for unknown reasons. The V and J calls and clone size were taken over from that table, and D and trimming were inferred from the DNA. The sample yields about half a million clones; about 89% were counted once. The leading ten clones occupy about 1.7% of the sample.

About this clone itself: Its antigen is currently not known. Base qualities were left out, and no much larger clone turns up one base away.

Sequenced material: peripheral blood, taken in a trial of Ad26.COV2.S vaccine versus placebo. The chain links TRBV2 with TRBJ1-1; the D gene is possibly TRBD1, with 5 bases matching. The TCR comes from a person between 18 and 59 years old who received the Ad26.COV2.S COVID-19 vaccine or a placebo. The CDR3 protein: CASNLDRNTEAFF. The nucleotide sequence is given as TGTGCCAGCAATCTAGACAGGAACACTGAAGCTTTCTTT.